This TCR beta chain was observed in a study of shared clonotypes between healthy human individuals. As for this clone: As yet, its antigen is unknown. Different DNA sequences within this sample yield the same CDR3.

This CDR3 is 13 amino acids long. The junction had 3 bases not matched to a gene; V was cut back by 0 bases and J by 5 bases. CDR1 is GTSNPN, CDR2 SVGIG, per germline (reference sequence). The protocol was immunoSEQ multiplex PCR, while the TCRdb copy is restricted to in-frame clones and leaves out a portion. Of about 1.1 million clones listed, approximately 75% are singletons. CD4+ cells underwent separation, giving CD45RA+ naive and CD45RA-negative memory subsets. Study conclusions and caveats: Estimated richness was generally greater in naive than memory subsets. For naive CD4 cells, roughly 5% of clonotypes were shared across a handful of donors.

V and J are TRBV30 and TRBJ1-1, with 7 nucleotides matching TRBD1. The receptor's source is a man between 18 and 35 years old in good health. Some clones in this sample may be carry-over from other donors' samples. The source material was memory CD4+ T cells from PBMCs. Subset here: CD45RA-negative fraction. CDR3 sequence (DNA): TGTGCCTGGAGTGTATCCAGGGGGACTGAAGCTTTCTTT. Protein sequence: CAWSVSRGTEAFF.